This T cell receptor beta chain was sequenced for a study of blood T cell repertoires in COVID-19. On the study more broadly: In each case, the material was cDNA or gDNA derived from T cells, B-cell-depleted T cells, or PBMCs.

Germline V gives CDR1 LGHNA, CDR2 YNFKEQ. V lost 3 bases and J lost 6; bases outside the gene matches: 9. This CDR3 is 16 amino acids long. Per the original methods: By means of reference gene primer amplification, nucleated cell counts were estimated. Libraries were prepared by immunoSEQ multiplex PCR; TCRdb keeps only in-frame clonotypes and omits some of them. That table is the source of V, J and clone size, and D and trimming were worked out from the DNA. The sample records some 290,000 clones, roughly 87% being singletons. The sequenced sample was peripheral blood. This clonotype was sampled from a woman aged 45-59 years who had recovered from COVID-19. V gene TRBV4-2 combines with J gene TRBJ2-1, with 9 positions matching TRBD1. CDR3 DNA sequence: TGTGCCAGCAGCCATGAACCGGGACAGGGATTCAATGAGCAGTTCTTC. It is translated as CASSHEPGQGFNEQFF.